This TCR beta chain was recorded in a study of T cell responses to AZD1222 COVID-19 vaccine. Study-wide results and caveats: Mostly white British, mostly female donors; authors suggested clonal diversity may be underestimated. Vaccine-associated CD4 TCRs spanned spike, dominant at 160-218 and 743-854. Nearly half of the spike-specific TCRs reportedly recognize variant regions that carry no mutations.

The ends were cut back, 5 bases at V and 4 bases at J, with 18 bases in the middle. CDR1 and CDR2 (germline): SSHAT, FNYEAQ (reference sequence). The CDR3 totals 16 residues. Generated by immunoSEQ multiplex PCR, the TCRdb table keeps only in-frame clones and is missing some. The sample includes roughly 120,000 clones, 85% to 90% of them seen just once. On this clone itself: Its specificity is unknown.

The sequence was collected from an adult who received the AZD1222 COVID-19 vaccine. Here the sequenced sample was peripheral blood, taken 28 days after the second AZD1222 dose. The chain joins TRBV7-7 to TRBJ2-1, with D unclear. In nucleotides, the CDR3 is TGTGCCAGCAGCCCCAGCCTCCCTTCCGGGTACAATGAGCAGTTCTTC. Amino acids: CASSPSLPSGYNEQFF.